This is a list of T cell receptor beta chains from one sample in a study of cytomegalovirus exposure and HLA in healthy donors. Generated by immunoSEQ multiplex PCR, the TCRdb table keeps only in-frame clones and is missing some. The sample holds 150,000 to 200,000 clones, roughly 87% seen once. Material for sequencing was PBMCs. All receptors derive from a man between 45 and 60 years old in good health and CMV-seropositive. Each CDR3 is given with its conserved first and last residue. A D gene is named only where the DNA matches it firmly. For some rows the clone size is stated as once, few or many, or as a class when expanded; others skip it.

V gene,CDR3 length,J gene,D gene,clone size,CDR3 protein,CDR3 DNA
TRBV11-2,15,TRBJ2-1,TRBD2,-,CASSFSGRLDNEQFF,TGTGCCAGCAGCTTTAGCGGGAGGCTCGACAATGAGCAGTTCTTC
TRBV27,14,TRBJ2-7,TRBD1,-,CASSFRGGVGEQYF,TGTGCCAGCAGTTTTAGAGGGGGCGTGGGCGAGCAGTACTTC
TRBV5-1,15,TRBJ2-3,TRBD1,-,CASSWTGGLTDTQYF,TGCGCCAGCAGCTGGACAGGGGGGCTCACAGATACGCAGTATTTT
TRBV11-2,17,TRBJ2-1,-,-,CASSFASGTPVYNEQFF,TGTGCCAGCAGCTTCGCATCCGGGACTCCCGTTTACAATGAGCAGTTCTTC
TRBV9,17,TRBJ2-5,TRBD2,-,CASSVGGLAGTQETQYF,TGTGCCAGCAGCGTAGGGGGACTAGCGGGGACACAAGAGACCCAGTACTTC
TRBV11-2,12,TRBJ1-1,-,-,CASSLPRPEAFF,TGTGCCAGCAGCCTTCCCAGGCCCGAAGCTTTCTTT
TRBV28,15,TRBJ2-7,TRBD1,-,CASTTGQGNSYEQYF,TGTGCCAGCACCACGGGACAGGGTAACTCCTACGAGCAGTACTTC
TRBV11-1,16,TRBJ2-3,TRBD1,-,CASSLIRGRVPDTQYF,TGTGCCAGCAGCTTAATCAGGGGGCGCGTCCCAGATACGCAGTATTTT
TRBV5-6,12,TRBJ2-3,-,-,CASSTGADTQYF,TGTGCCAGCAGCACGGGAGCAGATACGCAGTATTTT
TRBV7-8,16,TRBJ2-7,TRBD2,-,CASSSPGLAVTYEQYF,TGTGCCAGCAGCTCACCGGGACTAGCGGTTACCTACGAGCAGTACTTC
TRBV7-9,12,TRBJ1-1,-,few,CASSFAGAEAFF,TGTGCCAGCAGCTTCGCTGGAGCTGAAGCTTTCTTT
TRBV5-4,14,TRBJ2-2,-,-,CASSLSSNTGELFF,TGTGCCAGCAGCTTGTCGTCGAACACCGGGGAGCTGTTTTTT
TRBV29-1,12,TRBJ2-7,-,-,CSVDFGAYEQYF,TGCAGCGTTGATTTTGGGGCGTACGAGCAGTACTTC
TRBV2,15,TRBJ2-7,TRBD1,-,CASRLPGQGTYEQYF,TGTGCCAGCAGATTACCGGGACAGGGGACCTACGAGCAGTACTTC
TRBV5-1,13,TRBJ2-7,TRBD1,few,CASGTGRSYEQYF,TGCGCCAGCGGGACAGGGAGATCTTACGAGCAGTACTTC
TRBV9,15,TRBJ2-3,TRBD2,-,CASSDELAGTDTQYF,TGTGCCAGCAGCGACGAACTAGCGGGGACAGATACGCAGTATTTT
TRBV27,15,TRBJ2-5,-,-,CASSHRWGRQETQYF,TGTGCCAGCAGTCACCGATGGGGGCGCCAAGAGACCCAGTACTTC
TRBV6-5,14,TRBJ2-7,-,-,CASRPGTQTYEQYF,TGTGCCAGCAGGCCCGGGACACAGACCTACGAGCAGTACTTC
TRBV5-1,14,TRBJ2-1,TRBD2,-,CASSTSVGNNEQFF,TGCGCCAGCAGCACTAGCGTTGGTAACAATGAGCAGTTCTTC
TRBV28,13,TRBJ1-1,-,-,CASSIGLNTEAFF,TGTGCCAGCAGTATCGGTCTGAACACTGAAGCTTTCTTT
TRBV5-1,15,TRBJ2-5,-,few,CASSLAVGLGETQYF,TGCGCCAGCAGCTTGGCCGTAGGACTGGGGGAGACCCAGTACTTC
TRBV5-6,12,TRBJ1-2,-,-,CASSFGPGGYTF,TGTGCCAGCAGCTTTGGCCCGGGTGGCTACACCTTC
TRBV18,13,TRBJ1-2,-,once,CASSPDTADGYTF,TGTGCCAGCTCACCGGACACGGCGGATGGCTACACCTTC
TRBV6-4,16,TRBJ2-3,TRBD2,-,CASSPARRESVDTQYF,TGTGCCAGCAGCCCCGCAAGGCGGGAGAGTGTAGATACGCAGTATTTT
TRBV27,15,TRBJ2-1,TRBD2,-,CASSFQAGGINEQFF,TGTGCCAGCAGTTTTCAGGCGGGGGGGATCAATGAGCAGTTCTTC
TRBV28,12,TRBJ2-5,-,-,CASSSPRETQYF,TGTGCCAGCAGCTCACCTCGGGAGACCCAGTACTTC
TRBV6-6,15,TRBJ1-5,TRBD1,-,CASRSDRGGDQPQHF,TGTGCCAGCAGATCGGACAGGGGAGGGGATCAGCCCCAGCATTTT
TRBV5-1,14,TRBJ2-5,-,-,CASSEVGRLETQYF,TGCGCCAGCAGTGAGGTGGGGCGATTAGAGACCCAGTACTTC
TRBV28,14,TRBJ2-1,-,-,CASSMSGSYNEQFF,TGTGCCAGCAGTATGTCGGGCTCCTACAATGAGCAGTTCTTC
TRBV5-8,14,TRBJ1-5,TRBD1,-,CASRRTGGPQPQHF,TGTGCCAGCAGGCGGACAGGGGGGCCTCAGCCCCAGCATTTT
TRBV7-2,16,TRBJ1-2,TRBD1,-,CASSPYSEGQFYGYTF,TGTGCCAGCAGCCCTTATTCGGAGGGACAGTTCTATGGCTACACCTTC
TRBV6-4,17,TRBJ1-4,-,once,CASSDPNATETNEKLFF,TGTGCCAGCAGTGACCCCAATGCGACAGAAACTAATGAAAAACTGTTTTTT
TRBV5-4,18,TRBJ2-1,TRBD2,-,CASSLATSGRPNYNEQFF,TGTGCCAGCAGCTTGGCGACTAGCGGGAGGCCGAACTACAATGAGCAGTTCTTC
TRBV2,15,TRBJ1-1,-,-,CASSERQVMNTEAFF,TGTGCCAGCAGTGAAAGACAGGTCATGAACACTGAAGCTTTCTTT
TRBV27,14,TRBJ2-7,TRBD1,-,CASSPGQGAYEQYF,TGTGCCAGCAGTCCCGGACAGGGGGCCTACGAGCAGTACTTC
TRBV9,17,TRBJ2-3,-,-,CASSVASDVGAWDTQYF,TGTGCCAGCAGCGTCGCCTCGGACGTTGGGGCGTGGGATACGCAGTATTTT
TRBV9,19,TRBJ2-3,TRBD2,-,CASSAVPGLAGRYTDTQYF,TGTGCCAGCAGCGCCGTACCGGGACTAGCGGGGAGATACACAGATACGCAGTATTTT
TRBV9,15,TRBJ2-5,-,-,CASSVMRGHQETQYF,TGTGCCAGCAGCGTAATGCGGGGGCATCAAGAGACCCAGTACTTC
TRBV13,14,TRBJ2-5,-,-,CASSLGGQGETQYF,TGTGCCAGCAGCTTAGGCGGGCAGGGAGAGACCCAGTACTTC
TRBV7-3,13,TRBJ1-1,TRBD1,-,CASGQGVNTEAFF,TGTGCCAGCGGACAGGGTGTGAACACTGAAGCTTTCTTT
TRBV19,14,TRBJ1-3,-,-,CASRLQGAGNTIYF,TGTGCCAGTAGGTTACAGGGCGCTGGAAACACCATATATTTT
TRBV4-1,13,TRBJ1-4,-,few,CASSQATNEKLFF,TGCGCCAGCAGCCAGGCCACTAATGAAAAACTGTTTTTT
TRBV28,13,TRBJ2-4,TRBD1,-,CASSKQGVGIQYF,TGTGCCAGCAGTAAACAGGGGGTGGGCATTCAGTACTTC
TRBV6-1,15,TRBJ2-1,-,-,CASSEDFRSYNEQFF,TGTGCCAGCAGTGAAGACTTCCGATCCTACAATGAGCAGTTCTTC
TRBV27,14,TRBJ1-6,-,-,CASSRVSYNSPLHF,TGTGCCAGTAGCAGGGTATCCTATAATTCACCCCTCCACTTT
TRBV7-3,14,TRBJ2-3,TRBD2,-,CASSSRAGADTQYF,TGTGCCAGCAGCTCAAGAGCGGGAGCAGATACGCAGTATTTT
TRBV20-1,11,TRBJ2-1,TRBD1,few,CRAQGYNEQFF,TGCAGGGCACAGGGGTACAATGAGCAGTTCTTC
TRBV9,20,TRBJ2-2,TRBD2,once,CASSGKTSGGRVANTGELFF,TGTGCCAGCAGCGGGAAGACTAGCGGGGGAAGAGTAGCTAACACCGGGGAGCTGTTTTTT
TRBV2,16,TRBJ1-6,TRBD1,-,CASSDQGARNNSPLHF,TGTGCCAGCAGTGACCAGGGGGCGCGTAATAATTCACCCCTCCACTTT
TRBV5-1,15,TRBJ1-4,-,-,CASRLGGEANEKLFF,TGCGCCAGCAGGCTAGGGGGGGAAGCTAATGAAAAACTGTTTTTT
TRBV28,16,TRBJ1-5,-,-,CASSFMASGYGQPQHF,TGTGCCAGCAGTTTCATGGCTTCGGGGTACGGGCAGCCCCAGCATTTT
TRBV5-1,14,TRBJ2-5,-,few,CASSPTGFGETQYF,TGCGCCAGCAGCCCTACAGGATTTGGGGAGACCCAGTACTTC